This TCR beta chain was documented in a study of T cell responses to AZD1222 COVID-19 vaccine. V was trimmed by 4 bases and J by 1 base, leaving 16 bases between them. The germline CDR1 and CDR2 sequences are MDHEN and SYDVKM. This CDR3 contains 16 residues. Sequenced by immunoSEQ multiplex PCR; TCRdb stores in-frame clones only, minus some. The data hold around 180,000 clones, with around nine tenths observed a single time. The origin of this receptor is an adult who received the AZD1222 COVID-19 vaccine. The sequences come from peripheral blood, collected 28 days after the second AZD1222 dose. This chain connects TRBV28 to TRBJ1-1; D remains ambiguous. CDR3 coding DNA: TGTGCCAGCAGTTCCGGACTAGCGGGTCCGAACACTGAAGCTTTCTTT. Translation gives CASSSGLAGPNTEAFF.